Detailed here is one T cell receptor (beta chain). The repertoire was sequenced with immunoSEQ multiplex PCR; TCRdb's copy has only in-frame clones and lacks some. The sample contains approximately 49,000 clones, around 84% of which appear only once. The data are from a study of blood T cell repertoires in COVID-19. About the research overall: From T cells, B-cell-depleted T cells, or PBMCs came the material, which was cDNA or gDNA.

V lost 3 bases and J lost 4, with 7 bases in between. The CDR3 extends over 13 amino acids. Material: peripheral blood. The clonotype comes from a man in his forties or fifties with acute or convalescent COVID-19. V is TRBV12-3 or TRBV12-4 and J is TRBJ2-1, with D uncertain. DNA for the CDR3: TGTGCCAGCAGTTTGTCCCAGTACAATGAGCAGTTCTTC. As protein: CASSLSQYNEQFF.